The T cell receptor (beta chain) under discussion was sequenced for a study of high-grade serous ovarian cancer treatment subgroups (dated by TCRdb to the early 2020s). For the wider study: Sequencing yielded a mean of around 13,000 reads and some 7,000 unique TCR beta rearrangements per sample. The study examined TCR beta repertoires in high-grade serous ovarian cancer patients who were grouped under a laparoscopic triage algorithm by complete gross resection or by neoadjuvant chemotherapy response. The roughly 30-patient cohort included roughly 10 patients with no residual disease after primary surgery (R0), roughly 10 excellent NACT responders, and roughly 10 poor NACT responders. In total there were approximately 94 samples, since every patient provided one primary tumor sample and two metastatic tumor samples.

Tumor samples were obtained before definitive surgery or chemotherapy. Genomic DNA extraction was performed by the MD Anderson Biospecimen Extraction Resource, and TCR sequencing was carried out by the MD Anderson Cancer Genomics Laboratory. Results and caveats for the whole study, not just this receptor: Repertoire similarity between tumors from the same patient ranged from roughly 0.095 to 0.8, while tumors from different patients showed almost no similarity. Spatial information was not captured by bulk tumor TCR sequencing, so insight into HGSC tumor complexity and diversity was limited. TCR clonal relatedness correlated positively with neoantigen level and, by trend, with copy number variation and mutation load from whole-genome sequencing. TCR repertoire analyses were focused on CDR3, and CDR1 and CDR2 were not analyzed.

Trimming leaves V shorter by 4 bases and J shorter by 0 bases, with the junction holding 6 bases beyond the gene matches. The CDR3 runs 16 amino acids, cysteine and phenylalanine included. Only the CDR3 part of the read is kept: 48 bases, read in frame from the first base. From the germline V gene (reference sequence), CDR1 is SGHAT and CDR2 is FQDESV. High-throughput TCR profiling via ImmunoSEQ was performed on the roughly 100 tumor samples. The original methods were these. The repertoire diversity metrics included richness (unique productive sequences), clonality, evenness and relatedness, and the Bhattacharyya coefficient was used to measure similarity between samples. In a sensitivity analysis, TCRs with fewer than two reads were excluded, and consistent conclusions were obtained. TCRdb mirrors the immuneACCESS table, restricted to in-frame sequences. Some clones are absent from its copies; in checked studies, under half trace to an unresolved V gene, and the reason for the others is unknown. V and J calls and clone size are as listed in that table; D and trimming were resolved from the DNA. The sample profile shows 5,800 or so clones; over 65% of them were found once. Roughly 15% of the sample belongs to the ten largest clones.

With regard to this clone: Its cognate antigen has yet to be identified. Qualities for individual bases were not recorded, and no much larger clone is one base off.

This clonotype was sampled from a human donor with high-grade serous ovarian cancer. The sequencing input was tumor tissue. This chain is built from TRBV11-1 and TRBJ2-1, with 7 middle bases fitting TRBD2. The CDR3 here reads CASSSRAGSSYNEQFF. The bases are TGTGCCAGCAGCTCGAGAGCGGGGAGCTCCTACAATGAGCAGTTCTTC.